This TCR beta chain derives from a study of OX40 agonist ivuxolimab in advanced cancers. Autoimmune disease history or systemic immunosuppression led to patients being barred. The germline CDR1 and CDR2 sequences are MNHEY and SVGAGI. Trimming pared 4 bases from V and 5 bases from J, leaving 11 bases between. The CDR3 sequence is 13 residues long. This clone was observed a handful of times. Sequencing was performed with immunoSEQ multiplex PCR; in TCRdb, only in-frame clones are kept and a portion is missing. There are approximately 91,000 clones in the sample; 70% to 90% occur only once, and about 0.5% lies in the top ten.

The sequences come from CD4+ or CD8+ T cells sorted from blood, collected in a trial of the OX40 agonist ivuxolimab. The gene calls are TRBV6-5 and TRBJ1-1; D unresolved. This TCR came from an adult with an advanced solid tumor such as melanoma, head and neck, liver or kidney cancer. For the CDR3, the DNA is TGTGCCAGCAGTTCCCGGGCCCCGACTGAAGCTTTCTTT. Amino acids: CASSSRAPTEAFF.